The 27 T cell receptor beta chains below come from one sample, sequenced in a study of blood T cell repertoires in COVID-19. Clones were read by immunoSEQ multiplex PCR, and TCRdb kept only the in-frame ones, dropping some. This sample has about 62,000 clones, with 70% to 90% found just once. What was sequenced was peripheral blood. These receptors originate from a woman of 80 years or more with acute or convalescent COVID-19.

CDR3 residues: CASSSWDRQSTDTQYF. The CDR3 DNA reads as TGTGCCAGCAGCAGCTGGGACAGGCAATCCACAGATACGCAGTATTTT. The chain uses TRBV28 and TRBJ2-3; 8 nucleotides match TRBD1. The germline V gene encodes CDR1 MDHEN and CDR2 SYDVKM. This CDR3 comprises 16 residues. Trimming took 6 bases from V and 2 from J; bases not matched to a gene: 10.

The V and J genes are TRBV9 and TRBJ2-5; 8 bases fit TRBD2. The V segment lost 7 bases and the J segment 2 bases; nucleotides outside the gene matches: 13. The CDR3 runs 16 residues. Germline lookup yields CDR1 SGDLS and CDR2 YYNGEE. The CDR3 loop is CASAPGGGSIQETQYF. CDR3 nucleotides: TGTGCCAGCGCGCCCGGCGGGGGGTCAATTCAAGAGACCCAGTACTTC.

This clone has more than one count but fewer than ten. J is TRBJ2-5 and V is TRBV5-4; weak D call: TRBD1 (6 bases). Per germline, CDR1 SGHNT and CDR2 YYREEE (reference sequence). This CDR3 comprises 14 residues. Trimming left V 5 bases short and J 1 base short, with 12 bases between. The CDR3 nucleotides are TGTGCCAGCAGAACAAAGGGGGTCCAAGAGACCCAGTACTTC. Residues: CASRTKGVQETQYF.

CDR3: CAISGTSGRTRYEQYF. The CDR3 nucleotides are TGTGCCATCAGTGGGACTAGCGGGAGAACCCGGTACGAGCAGTACTTC. The chain recombines TRBV10-3 with TRBJ2-7; 13 bases align to TRBD2. The CDR3 is 16 residues long. Germline values: CDR1 ENHRY, CDR2 SYGVKD. V trimming: 4 bases; J trimming: 4 bases; junction bases outside the gene matches: 7.

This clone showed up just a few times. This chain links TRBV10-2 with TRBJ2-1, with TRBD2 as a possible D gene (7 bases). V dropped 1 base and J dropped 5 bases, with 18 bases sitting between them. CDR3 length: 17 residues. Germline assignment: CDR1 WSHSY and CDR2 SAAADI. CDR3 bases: TGCGCCAGCAGTGAGTGGCCCCGGGGGGCCTTTAACAATGAGCAGTTCTTC. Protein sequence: CASSEWPRGAFNNEQFF.

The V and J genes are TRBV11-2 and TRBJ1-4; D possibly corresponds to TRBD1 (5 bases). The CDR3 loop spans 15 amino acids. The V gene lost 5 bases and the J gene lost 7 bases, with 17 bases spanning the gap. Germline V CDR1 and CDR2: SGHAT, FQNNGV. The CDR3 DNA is TGTGCCAGCAGCGAAAGGCGGGGGGTTAGTGAAAAACTGTTTTTT. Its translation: CASSERRGVSEKLFF. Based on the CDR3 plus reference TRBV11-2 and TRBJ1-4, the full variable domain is EAGVAQSPRYKIIEKRQSVAFWCNPISGHATLYWYQQILGQGPKLLIQFQNNGVVDDSQLPKDRFSAERLKGVDSTLKIQPAKLEDSAVYLCASSERRGVSEKLFFGSGTQLSVL.

The CDR3 sequence: CASSLEAGGMSPLHF. The CDR3 DNA is TGCGCCAGCAGCTTGGAGGCAGGGGGCATGTCACCCCTCCACTTT. This chain links TRBV5-1 with TRBJ1-6; 8 bases line up with TRBD1. Germline V gene lookup returns CDR1 SGHRS and CDR2 YFSETQ. With 0 bases clipped from V and 10 bases from J, the junction kept 6 bases outside the gene matches. This CDR3 contains 15 residues.

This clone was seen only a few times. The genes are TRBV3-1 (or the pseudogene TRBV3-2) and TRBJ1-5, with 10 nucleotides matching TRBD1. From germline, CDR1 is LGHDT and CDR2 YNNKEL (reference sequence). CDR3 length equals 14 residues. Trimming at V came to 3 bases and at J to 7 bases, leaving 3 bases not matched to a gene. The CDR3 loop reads CASSHGTGEQPQHF. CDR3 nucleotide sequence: TGTGCCAGCAGCCATGGGACAGGGGAACAGCCCCAGCATTTT.

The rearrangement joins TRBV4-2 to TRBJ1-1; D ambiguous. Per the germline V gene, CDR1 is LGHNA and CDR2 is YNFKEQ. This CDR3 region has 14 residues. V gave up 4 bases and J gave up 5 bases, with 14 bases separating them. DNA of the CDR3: TGTGCCAGCAGCCTCCGAGGAGGGAGAACTGAAGCTTTCTTT. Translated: CASSLRGGRTEAFF.

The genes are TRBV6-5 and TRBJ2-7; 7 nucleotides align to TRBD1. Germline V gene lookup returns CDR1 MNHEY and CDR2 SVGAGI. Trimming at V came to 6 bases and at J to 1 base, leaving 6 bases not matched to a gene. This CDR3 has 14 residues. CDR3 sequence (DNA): TGTGCCAGCAGGGTGGACAGGAGGTCCTACGAGCAGTACTTC. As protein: CASRVDRRSYEQYF.

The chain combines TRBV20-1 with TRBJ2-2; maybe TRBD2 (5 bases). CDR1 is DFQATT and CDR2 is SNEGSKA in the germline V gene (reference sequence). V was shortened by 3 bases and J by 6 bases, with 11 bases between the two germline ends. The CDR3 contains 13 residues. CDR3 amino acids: CSASPGNSGELFF. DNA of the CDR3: TGCAGTGCTAGTCCCGGGAATTCCGGGGAGCTGTTTTTT.

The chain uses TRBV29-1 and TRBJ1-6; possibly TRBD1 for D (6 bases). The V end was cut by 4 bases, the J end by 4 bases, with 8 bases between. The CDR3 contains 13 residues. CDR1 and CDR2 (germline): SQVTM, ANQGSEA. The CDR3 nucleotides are TGCAGCGTTGGGACAGATTATAATTCACCCCTCCACTTT. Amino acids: CSVGTDYNSPLHF. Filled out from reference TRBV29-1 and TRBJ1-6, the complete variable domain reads SAVISQKPSRDICQRGTSLTIQCQVDSQVTMMFWYRQQPGQSLTLIATANQGSEATYESGFVIDKFPISRPNLTFSTLTVSNMSPEDSSIYLCSVGTDYNSPLHFGNGTRLTVT.

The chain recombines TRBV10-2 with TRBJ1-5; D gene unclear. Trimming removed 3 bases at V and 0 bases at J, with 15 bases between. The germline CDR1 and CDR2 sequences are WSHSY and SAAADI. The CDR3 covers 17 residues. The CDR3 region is CASSDTPPSYSNQPQHF. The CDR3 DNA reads TGCGCCAGCAGTGATACCCCCCCCAGTTATAGCAATCAGCCCCAGCATTTT.

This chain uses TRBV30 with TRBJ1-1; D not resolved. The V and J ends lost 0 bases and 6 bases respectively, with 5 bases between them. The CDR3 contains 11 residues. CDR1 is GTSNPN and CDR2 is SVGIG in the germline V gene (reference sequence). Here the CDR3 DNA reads TGTGCCTGGAGTGTACGAGCTGAAGCTTTCTTT. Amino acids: CAWSVRAEAFF.

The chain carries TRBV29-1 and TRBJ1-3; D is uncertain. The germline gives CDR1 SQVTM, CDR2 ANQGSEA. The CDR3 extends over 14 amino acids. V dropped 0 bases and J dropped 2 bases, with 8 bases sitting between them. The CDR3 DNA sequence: TGCAGCGTTGAAGAGGTGGGCACTGGAAACACCATATATTTT. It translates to CSVEEVGTGNTIYF.

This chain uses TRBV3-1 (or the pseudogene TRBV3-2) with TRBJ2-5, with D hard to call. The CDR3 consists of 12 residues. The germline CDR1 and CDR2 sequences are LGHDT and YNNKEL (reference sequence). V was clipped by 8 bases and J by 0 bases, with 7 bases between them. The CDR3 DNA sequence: TGTGCCAGCGAACAGAACCAAGAGACCCAGTACTTC. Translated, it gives CASEQNQETQYF.

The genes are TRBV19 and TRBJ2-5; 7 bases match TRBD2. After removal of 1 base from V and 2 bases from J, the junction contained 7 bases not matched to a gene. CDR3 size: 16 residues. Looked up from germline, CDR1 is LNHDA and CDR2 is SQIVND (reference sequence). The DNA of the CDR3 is TGTGCCAGTAGTATAGGGCTAGCGGAGCGACAAGAGACCCAGTACTTC. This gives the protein CASSIGLAERQETQYF.

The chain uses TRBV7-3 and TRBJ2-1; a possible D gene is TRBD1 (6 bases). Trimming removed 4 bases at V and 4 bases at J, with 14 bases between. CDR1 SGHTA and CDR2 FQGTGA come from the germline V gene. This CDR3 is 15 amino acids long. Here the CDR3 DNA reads TGTGCCAGCAGCTCTCAATCAGGGGAATACAATGAGCAGTTCTTC. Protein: CASSSQSGEYNEQFF.

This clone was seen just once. The CDR3 DNA follows: TGTGCCAGCAGTTCTGCCGGGACAGGGGTCTCTGAAGCTTTCTTT. This gives the protein CASSSAGTGVSEAFF. The V gene is TRBV6-2 or TRBV6-3, the J gene TRBJ1-1; 10 bases line up with TRBD1. CDR3 length equals 15 residues. V lost 4 bases, J lost 6 bases, and 8 bases stayed unmatched. The germline CDR1 and CDR2 sequences are MNHEY and SVGEGT.

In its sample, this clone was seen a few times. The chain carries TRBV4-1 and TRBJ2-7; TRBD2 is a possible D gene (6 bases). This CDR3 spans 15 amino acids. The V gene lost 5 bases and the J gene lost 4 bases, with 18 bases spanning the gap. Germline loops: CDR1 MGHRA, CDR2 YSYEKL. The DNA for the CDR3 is TGCGCCAGCAGCGAGGGGTTGGCGGGGCTATACGAGCAGTACTTC. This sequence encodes CASSEGLAGLYEQYF.

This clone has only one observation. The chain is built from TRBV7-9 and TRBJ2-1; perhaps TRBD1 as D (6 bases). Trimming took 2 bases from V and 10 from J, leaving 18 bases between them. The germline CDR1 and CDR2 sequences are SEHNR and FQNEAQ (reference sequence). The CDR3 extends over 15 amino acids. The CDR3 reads CASSLLGASGQEQFF. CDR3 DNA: TGTGCCAGCAGCTTATTGGGGGCTTCAGGCCAAGAGCAGTTCTTC.

The CDR3 DNA sequence: TGTGCCAGCATCCCCGTTTGGGGGGAGTCGGGCGAGCAGTACTTC. It is translated as CASIPVWGESGEQYF. The chain joins TRBV6-5 to TRBJ2-7, with TRBD2 as a possible D gene (6 bases). The ends were cut back, 7 bases at V and 6 bases at J, with 22 bases in the middle. The CDR3 loop spans 15 amino acids. The germline CDR1 and CDR2 sequences are MNHEY and SVGAGI.

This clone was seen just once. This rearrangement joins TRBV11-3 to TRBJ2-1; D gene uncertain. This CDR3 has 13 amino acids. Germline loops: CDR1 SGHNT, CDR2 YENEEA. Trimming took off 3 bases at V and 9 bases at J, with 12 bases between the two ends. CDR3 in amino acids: CASSFSYQAEQFF. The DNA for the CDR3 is TGTGCCAGCAGCTTCTCGTATCAGGCTGAGCAGTTCTTC. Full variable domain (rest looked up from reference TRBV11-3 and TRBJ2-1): EAGVVQSPRYKIIEKKQPVAFWCNPISGHNTLYWYLQNLGQGPELLIRYENEEAVDDSQLPKDRFSAERLKGVDSTLKIQPAELGDSAVYLCASSFSYQAEQFFGPGTRLTVL.

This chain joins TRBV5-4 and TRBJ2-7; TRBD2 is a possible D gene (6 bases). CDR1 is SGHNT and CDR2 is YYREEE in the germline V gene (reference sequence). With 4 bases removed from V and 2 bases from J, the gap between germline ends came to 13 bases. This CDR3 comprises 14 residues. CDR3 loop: CASSMTRSTYEQYF. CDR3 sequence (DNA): TGTGCCAGCAGCATGACTAGATCAACCTACGAGCAGTACTTC. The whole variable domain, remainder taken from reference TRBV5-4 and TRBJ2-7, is ETGVTQSPTHLIKTRGQQVTLRCSSQSGHNTVSWYQQALGQGPQFIFQYYREEENGRGNFPPRFSGLQFPNYSSELNVNALELDDSALYLCASSMTRSTYEQYFGPGTRLTVT.

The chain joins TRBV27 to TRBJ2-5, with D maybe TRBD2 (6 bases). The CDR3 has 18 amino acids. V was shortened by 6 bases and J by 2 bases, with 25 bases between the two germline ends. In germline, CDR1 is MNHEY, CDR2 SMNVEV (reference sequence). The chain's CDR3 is CASRLVGVGSGVQETQYF. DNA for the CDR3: TGTGCCAGCAGATTAGTAGGGGTGGGTAGCGGAGTACAAGAGACCCAGTACTTC.

CDR3: CASSLLLAGDTGELFF. The CDR3 nucleotides are TGTGCCAGCAGCTTATTACTAGCGGGAGACACCGGGGAGCTGTTTTTT. The V and J genes are TRBV7-9 and TRBJ2-2; 11 bases match TRBD2. CDR1 and CDR2 (germline): SEHNR, FQNEAQ (reference sequence). This CDR3 has 16 amino acids. V gave up 2 bases and J gave up 3 bases; unmatched junction bases: 2.

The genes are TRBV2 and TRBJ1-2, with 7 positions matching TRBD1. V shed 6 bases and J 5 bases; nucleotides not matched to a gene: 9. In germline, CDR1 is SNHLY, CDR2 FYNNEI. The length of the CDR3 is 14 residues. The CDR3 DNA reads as TGTGCCAGCAGAGACGCAGGGGGTGGGTATGGCTACACCTTC. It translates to CASRDAGGGYGYTF.